The next 15 T cell receptor beta chains were all read from a single sample in a study of human T cells and chemical hapten exposure. Time point noted: patch test 1, 2 weeks after DPC sensitization. As for treatment: therapeutic diphenylcyclopropenone sensitization with weekly scalp DPC. TCRdb fed the RACE reads into MiXCR, producing one record per CDR3 protein. This sample has roughly 190,000 distinct CDR3 sequences, with about 22% found just once. Sequenced material: whole blood, taken in connection with sensitization to the hapten diphenylcyclopropenone (DPC). Every receptor here comes from a woman aged 50 to 60 with alopecia areata. Some clones in this sample may be carry-over from other donors' samples.

This clonotype came up a few times. This rearrangement joins TRBV6-6 to TRBJ2-1; 9 bases line up with TRBD1. CDR1 is MNHNY and CDR2 is SVGAGI in the germline V gene (reference sequence). This CDR3 has 16 amino acids. The V segment lost 8 bases and the J segment 4 bases; nucleotides outside the gene matches: 12. CDR3 in DNA: TGTGCCAGCTCTTGGGGACAGGGCGAAATTTACAATGAGCAGTTCTTC. This gives the protein CASSWGQGEIYNEQFF.

V and J are TRBV6-1 and TRBJ2-1, with 13 nucleotides matching TRBD2. The CDR3 has 19 amino acids. The V gene's germline CDR1 is MNHNS and CDR2 SASEGT. Trimming cost V 4 bases and J 0 bases; bases outside gene matches: 9. The CDR3 coding sequence is TGTGCCAGCAGTGGGCAGACTAGCGGGAGGATCAGCTCCTACAATGAGCAGTTCTTC. Translating it yields CASSGQTSGRISSYNEQFF.

The V gene is TRBV20-1, the J gene TRBJ2-5; possibly TRBD1 for D (5 bases). Germline V gene data show CDR1 as DFQATT and CDR2 as SNEGSKA (reference sequence). This CDR3 contains 14 residues. Trimming left V 5 bases short and J 1 base short, with 14 bases between. The CDR3 sequence is CSARPGFPQETQYF. The CDR3 DNA sequence: TGCAGTGCTCGCCCAGGGTTCCCCCAAGAGACCCAGTACTTC.

The chain combines TRBV6-5 with TRBJ2-5; 13 bases line up with TRBD2. The CDR3 contains 18 residues. V lost 5 bases to trimming and J lost 4 bases; unmatched junction nucleotides: 13. In germline, CDR1 is MNHEY, CDR2 SVGAGI. The CDR3 spells CASSPLSGTSGITETQYF. Written as DNA, the CDR3 is TGTGCCAGCAGTCCTTTATCCGGGACTAGCGGGATAACAGAGACCCAGTACTTC.

In this sample, this clonotype turned up once. V gene TRBV28 combines with J gene TRBJ2-2, with a possible D match to TRBD2 (6 bases). The V gene's germline CDR1 is MDHEN and CDR2 SYDVKM. The CDR3 runs to 16 residues. Trimming took 2 bases from V and 4 from J, leaving 14 bases between them. CDR3 protein: CASSLGIVSGTGELFF. Written as DNA, the CDR3 is TGTGCCAGCAGTTTAGGGATTGTTAGCGGCACCGGGGAGCTGTTTTTT. The variable domain in full, completed from reference TRBV28 and TRBJ2-2, reads DVKVTQSSRYLVKRTGEKVFLECVQDMDHENMFWYRQDPGLGLRLIYFSYDVKMKEKGDIPEGYSVSREKKERFSLILESASTNQTSMYLCASSLGIVSGTGELFFGEGSRLTVL.

This clonotype has a handful of counts. The chain combines TRBV28 with TRBJ2-6, with unresolved D. CDR1 and CDR2 (germline): MDHEN, SYDVKM. Trimming cost V 4 bases and J 2 bases, with 12 bases left between them. The CDR3 is made up of 16 amino acids. The CDR3 here is CASSSTRWTGANVLTF. The CDR3 DNA reads as TGTGCCAGCAGTTCCACTCGGTGGACTGGGGCCAACGTCCTGACTTTC.

This clonotype was seen many times. J is TRBJ2-3 and V is TRBV2; tentatively, D is TRBD2 (6 bases). Germline lookup yields CDR1 SNHLY and CDR2 FYNNEI. The CDR3 consists of 15 residues. The V end was cut by 6 bases, the J end by 0 bases, with 13 bases between. CDR3 sequence (DNA): TGTGCCAGCAGGGACGTGGGACTCAGCACAGATACGCAGTATTTT. Its translation is CASRDVGLSTDTQYF.

This CDR3 reads CASSFGGSSQETQYF. In DNA, the CDR3 is TGTGCCAGCAGCTTCGGCGGGAGTTCGCAAGAGACCCAGTACTTC. The rearrangement joins TRBV11-3 to TRBJ2-5; TRBD2 aligns across 7 bases. The CDR3 consists of 15 residues. Germline CDR1 SGHNT, CDR2 YENEEA. V dropped 3 bases and J dropped 2; count of bases not matched to a gene: 6.

This chain links TRBV7-9 with TRBJ2-3; D uncertain. Germline V gene sequence: CDR1 SEHNR, CDR2 FQNEAQ (reference sequence). Trimming shortened V by 3 bases and J by 2 bases, and 9 bases separated the two germline ends. CDR3 length equals 14 residues. The CDR3 DNA sequence: TGTGCCAGCAGCTTCAGCCAGTACACAGATACGCAGTATTTT. It encodes CASSFSQYTDTQYF.

This clonotype was observed a few times. The genes are TRBV19 and TRBJ1-1; no clear D gene. The CDR3 extends over 16 amino acids. CDR1 is LNHDA, CDR2 SQIVND, per germline (reference sequence). V was pared by 8 bases and J by 6 bases, with 25 bases between. CDR3 protein: CASQPPGFREIAEAFF. The CDR3 DNA follows: TGTGCCAGTCAGCCTCCTGGCTTTAGGGAGATCGCTGAAGCTTTCTTT.

This clonotype was observed a few times. This chain uses TRBV4-1 with TRBJ2-1; TRBD2 agrees at 9 bases. The CDR3 totals 15 residues. The V and J ends lost 1 base and 6 bases, in that order; junction bases with no gene match: 4. Germline V gene data show CDR1 as MGHRA and CDR2 as YSYEKL. CDR3 sequence reads: CASSQGASGINEQFF. CDR3 DNA: TGCGCCAGCAGCCAAGGGGCTAGCGGGATCAATGAGCAGTTCTTC.

The table lists this clonotype with many counts. The chain carries TRBV7-9 and TRBJ1-6, with no clear D. The V gene lost 1 base and the J gene lost 8 bases, with 3 bases spanning the gap. The germline V gene has CDR1 SEHNR and CDR2 FQNEAQ (reference sequence). The CDR3 consists of 12 residues. For the CDR3, the DNA is TGTGCCAGCAGCTTAGAAGATTCACCCCTCCACTTT. Amino acids: CASSLEDSPLHF.

The V gene is TRBV20-1, the J gene TRBJ2-1; 10 nucleotides align to TRBD2. Trimming took 3 bases from V and 1 from J; bases not matched to a gene: 9. Germline V lookup: CDR1 DFQATT, CDR2 SNEGSKA (reference sequence). The CDR3 is 17 residues long. The CDR3: CSASRVAGGGSYNEQFF. CDR3 in DNA: TGCAGTGCTAGTAGGGTAGCGGGAGGTGGGTCCTACAATGAGCAGTTCTTC.

This clonotype was recorded a few times. The V and J genes are TRBV5-1 and TRBJ2-2; D perhaps matches TRBD2 (5 bases). The length of the CDR3 is 17 residues. CDR1 and CDR2 from the germline V gene are SGHRS and YFSETQ. V lost 0 bases, J lost 5 bases, and 17 bases lay in between. CDR3 sequence: CASSLEDSLGLTGELFF. The CDR3 DNA sequence: TGCGCCAGCAGCTTGGAGGACTCCCTTGGACTGACCGGGGAGCTGTTTTTT.

This clonotype was counted between two and nine times. This chain joins TRBV6-6 and TRBJ1-2; 9 positions agree with TRBD1. Germline CDR1 reads MNHNY; CDR2 reads SVGAGI (reference sequence). V lost 4 bases, J lost 1 base, and 1 base stayed unmatched. The CDR3 has 14 residues. Here the CDR3 reads CASSSTGGNYGYTF. CDR3 sequence (DNA): TGTGCCAGCAGTTCGACAGGGGGTAACTATGGCTACACCTTC.